This T cell receptor beta chain was observed in a study of blood T cell repertoires in COVID-19. Study-level information: Both acute and convalescent COVID-19 samples were obtained from the United States, Italy and Spain. PBMCs, B-cell-depleted T cells, or T cells were the source of the cDNA or gDNA that made up the material.

Under the authors' procedure: Cell counts per sample came from amplifying reference gene primers. Assay used: immunoSEQ multiplex PCR; TCRdb lists only in-frame clones, some missing. Clonal size and the V and J genes are those of that table, whereas D and trimming came from the DNA. The data show 100,000 or so clones, about four fifths seen once. This clone was recorded once. Germline V CDR1 and CDR2: SGDLS, YYNGEE. V shed 4 bases and J 0 bases; nucleotides not matched to a gene: 3. The CDR3 spans 15 residues. Sequenced: peripheral blood. V and J are TRBV9 and TRBJ2-1, with 8 bases that match TRBD2. The clonotype was recovered from a woman between 70 and 85 years old with acute or convalescent COVID-19. The CDR3 region has the DNA TGTGCCAGCAGCCCCGGGGGGGCCTCCTACAATGAGCAGTTCTTC. Amino acid sequence: CASSPGGASYNEQFF.